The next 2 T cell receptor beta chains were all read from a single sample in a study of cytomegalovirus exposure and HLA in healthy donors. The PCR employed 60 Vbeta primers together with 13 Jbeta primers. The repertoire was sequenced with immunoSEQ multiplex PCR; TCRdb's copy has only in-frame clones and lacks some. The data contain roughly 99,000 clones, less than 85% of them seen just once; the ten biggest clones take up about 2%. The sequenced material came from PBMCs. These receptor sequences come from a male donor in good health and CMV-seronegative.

Written as DNA, the CDR3 is TGTGCCTGGAGTGTACTAGCGGGGGGAACAGATACGCAGTATTTT. It encodes CAWSVLAGGTDTQYF. The J gene is TRBJ2-3, the V gene TRBV30, with TRBD2 matching 12 bases. Germline V gene data show CDR1 as GTSNPN and CDR2 as SVGIG (reference sequence). V gave up 0 bases and J gave up 3 bases; unmatched junction bases: 1. The CDR3 runs 15 residues. The full variable domain, its missing parts supplied by reference TRBV30 and TRBJ2-3, is SQTIHQWPATLVQPVGSPLSLECTVEGTSNPNLYWYRQAAGRGLQLLFYSVGIGQISSEVPQNLSASRPQDRQFILSSKKLLLSDSGFYLCAWSVLAGGTDTQYFGPGTRLTVL.

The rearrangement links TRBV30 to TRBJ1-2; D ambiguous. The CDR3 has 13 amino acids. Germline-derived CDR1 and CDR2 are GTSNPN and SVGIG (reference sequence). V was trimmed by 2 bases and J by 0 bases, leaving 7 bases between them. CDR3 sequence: CAWSQVSNYGYTF. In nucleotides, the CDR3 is TGTGCCTGGAGTCAGGTTTCTAACTATGGCTACACCTTC.